This TCR beta chain was found in a study of T cell clones after liver transplantation. Turning to the study itself: Without induction therapy, subjects received standard immunosuppression until 12-24 months post-transplant. Tolerance: complete withdrawal held at least one year, liver enzymes staying within twice normal. Whole-study findings and limits: Small, mixed patient groups and varying post-transplant times limit these conclusions. Rather than being deleted, graft donor-reactive T cells may have moved into the graft.

The repertoire was sequenced with immunoSEQ multiplex PCR; TCRdb's copy has only in-frame clones and lacks some. The top ten hold about 0.64% of the sample, which has about 74,000 clones, 80% seen once. As for this clone: Its antigen is unidentified.

The sequence was collected from a human donor who received a liver transplant. The source was CD4+ T cells from blood, collected before liver transplant.

CDR3 in amino acids: CASSRDPGFNEQFF. The CDR3 nucleotides are TGCGCCAGCAGTCGGGACCCCGGCTTTAATGAGCAGTTCTTC. The chain employs TRBV10-2 and TRBJ2-1; D could derive from TRBD1 or TRBD2 (5 bases each). The V end lost 5 bases, the J end lost 7 bases, and 15 bases lay between the germline ends. This CDR3 is built from 14 residues. Germline CDR1 is WSHSY and CDR2 is SAAADI.